What follows describes a single T cell receptor (beta chain). The record originates from a study of blood T cell repertoires in COVID-19. Overall study context: Researchers got acute and convalescent COVID-19 samples from the United States, Italy and Spain.

The CDR3 contains 15 residues. The V end lost 3 bases, the J end lost 2 bases, and 13 bases lay between the germline ends. Germline loops: CDR1 SGHNT, CDR2 YYREEE (reference sequence). Clones were sequenced by immunoSEQ multiplex PCR, and TCRdb holds only the in-frame ones, with some missing. The sample has roughly 130,000 clones, approximately 81% seen once; the top ten hold roughly an eighth. V gene TRBV5-4 combines with J gene TRBJ2-3, with a tentative D call TRBD2 (6 bases). The material sequenced was peripheral blood. The sequence came from a woman aged 25 to 45 who had recovered from COVID-19. The CDR3 protein is CASSSKGLYTDTQYF. The CDR3 DNA follows: TGTGCCAGCAGCTCGAAGGGACTGTACACAGATACGCAGTATTTT.